Presented here are 7 T cell receptor beta chains from one specimen sequenced in a study of CD8+CD57+ T cells in acquired aplastic anemia. Genomic DNA, the template, was used for profiling of the TCR beta VDJ and CDR3. TCRdb called the reads again in MiXCR, with one record for every CDR3 protein. The profile shows about 180,000 distinct CDR3 sequences, almost 50% of them singletons. An expansion of CD8+CD57+ cells by flow cytometry had been shown in patients chosen for sequencing. The sequencing sample was made of sorted CD4+, CD8+, or CD8+CD57+ T cells (not recorded which) from PBMCs. The receptors shown here come from a human donor with aplastic anemia.

The chain combines TRBV2 with TRBJ1-2; 10 positions agree with TRBD1. This CDR3 is built from 14 residues. Trimming removed 2 bases from V and 8 bases from J; junction bases left unmatched: 5. Germline V CDR1 and CDR2: SNHLY, FYNNEI. The CDR3 DNA follows: TGTGCCAGCAGTGAATTTGGGACAGGGGAGGGCTACACCTTC. It yields the protein CASSEFGTGEGYTF.

The chain employs TRBV7-9 and TRBJ2-1; no clear D. This CDR3 has 13 residues. Germline CDR1 is SEHNR and CDR2 is FQNEAQ (reference sequence). V was trimmed by 1 base and J by 5 bases, leaving 6 bases between them. The CDR3 DNA sequence: TGTGCCAGCAGCTTAGAGGTAAACAATGAGCAGTTCTTC. Translating it yields CASSLEVNNEQFF.

This chain joins TRBV7-2 and TRBJ2-7; 7 bases are shared with TRBD2. V was pared by 5 bases and J by 4 bases, with 5 bases of the junction left unmatched. The CDR3 length is 13 residues. CDR1 is SGHTA, CDR2 FQGNSA, per germline. For the CDR3, the DNA is TGTGCCAGCAGCCAAGGGCGGGGGTACGAGCAGTACTTC. This gives the protein CASSQGRGYEQYF.

V and J are TRBV12-3 or TRBV12-4 and TRBJ1-3; D not certain. The V gene lost 3 bases and the J gene lost 7 bases, with 10 bases spanning the gap. This CDR3 comprises 13 residues. CDR3 sequence reads: CASSFSPGNTIYF. CDR3 DNA sequence: TGTGCCAGCAGTTTTTCCCCCGGGAACACCATATATTTT.

V gene TRBV9 combines with J gene TRBJ2-5; TRBD1 matches at 8 bases. This CDR3 is 15 amino acids long. From germline, CDR1 is SGDLS and CDR2 YYNGEE. Trimming took 2 bases from V and 1 from J; bases not matched to a gene: 4. CDR3 sequence: CASSVPTGGQETQYF. CDR3 bases: TGTGCCAGCAGCGTCCCAACAGGGGGCCAAGAGACCCAGTACTTC.

The rearrangement joins TRBV12-3 or TRBV12-4 to TRBJ2-1, with TRBD2 matching over 11 bases. The CDR3 is 16 residues long. J lost 6 bases, V lost 5 bases, and 9 bases had no gene match. The DNA for the CDR3 is TGTGCCAGCAGTGCACCTAGCGGGGGGCCGCGCAATGAGCAGTTCTTC. Amino acid sequence: CASSAPSGGPRNEQFF.

This clonotype occurred a few times. The CDR3 protein is CASSPGRNTEAFF. The CDR3 bases are TGTGCCAGCTCACCTGGGAGGAACACTGAAGCTTTCTTT. This sequence joins TRBV18 and TRBJ1-1; no reliable D call. Germline CDR1 is KGHSH and CDR2 is LQKENI. V lost 3 bases and J lost 1, with 6 bases in between. The CDR3 sequence is 13 residues long.